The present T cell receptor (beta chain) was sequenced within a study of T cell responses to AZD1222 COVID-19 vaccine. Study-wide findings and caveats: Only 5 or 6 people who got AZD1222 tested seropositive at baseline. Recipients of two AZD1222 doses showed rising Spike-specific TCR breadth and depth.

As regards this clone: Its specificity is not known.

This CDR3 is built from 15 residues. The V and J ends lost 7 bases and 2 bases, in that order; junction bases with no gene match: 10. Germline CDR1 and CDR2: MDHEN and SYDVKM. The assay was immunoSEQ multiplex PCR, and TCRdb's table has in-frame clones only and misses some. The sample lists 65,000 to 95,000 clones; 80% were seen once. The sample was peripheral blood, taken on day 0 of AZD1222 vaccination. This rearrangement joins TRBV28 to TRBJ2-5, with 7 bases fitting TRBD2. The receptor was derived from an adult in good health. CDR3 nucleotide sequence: TGTGCCAGCACTACCCCCATCGGGGGGCAAGAGACCCAGTACTTC. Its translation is CASTTPIGGQETQYF.